This T cell receptor (beta chain) derives from a study of T cells in Graves' hyperthyroidism and ophthalmopathy. Germline-derived CDR1 and CDR2 are MDHEN and SYDVKM. The CDR3 is 15 amino acids. This clonotype has more than one count but fewer than ten. The target antigen is unknown. One end of the junction does not line up with germline, which may come from a read error. Study results and limitations: Blood also contained most expanded thyroid clonotypes above 0.001. Ophthalmopathy cases were set apart from stable hyperthyroidism by a 13 V-J model.

Researchers amplified the TCR beta CDR3 regions from RNA transcripts. Primed by the HTBI set, a first-round RT-PCR was run on the TCR CDR3. In TCRdb, the multiplex PCR reads were re-called with MiXCR into one record per CDR3 protein. The table has hundreds of thousands of distinct CDR3 sequences, approximately 13% seen once; the top ten hold roughly 9.2%. Stable disease denoted Graves' hyperthyroidism without ophthalmopathy progression within 18 months. The sequenced sample was blood. This receptor was obtained from a woman aged 18-29 years with Graves' hyperthyroidism. This chain uses TRBV28 with TRBJ1-6; 9 nucleotides agree with TRBD1. CDR3 loop: CASSSHRGQNSHLHF. Here the CDR3 DNA reads TGTGCCAGCAGTTCTCACAGGGGGCAAAATTCACACCTCCACTTT.